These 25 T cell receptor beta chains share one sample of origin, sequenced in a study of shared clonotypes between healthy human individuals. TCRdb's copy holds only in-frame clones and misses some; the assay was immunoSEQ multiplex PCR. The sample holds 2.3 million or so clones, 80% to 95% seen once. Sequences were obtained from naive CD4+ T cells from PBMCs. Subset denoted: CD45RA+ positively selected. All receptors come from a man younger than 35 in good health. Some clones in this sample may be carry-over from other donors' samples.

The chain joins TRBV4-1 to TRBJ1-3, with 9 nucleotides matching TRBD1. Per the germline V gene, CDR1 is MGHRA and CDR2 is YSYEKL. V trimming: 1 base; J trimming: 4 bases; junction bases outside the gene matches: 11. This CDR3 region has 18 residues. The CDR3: CASSQAPSTGGTGNTIYF. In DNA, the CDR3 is TGCGCCAGCAGCCAAGCACCAAGTACAGGGGGCACAGGAAACACCATATATTTT.

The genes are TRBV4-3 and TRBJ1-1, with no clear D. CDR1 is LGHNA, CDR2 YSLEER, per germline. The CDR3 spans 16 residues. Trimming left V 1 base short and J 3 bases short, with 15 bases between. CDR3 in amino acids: CASSQVFRHRDTEAFF. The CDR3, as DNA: TGCGCCAGCAGCCAAGTCTTTCGGCACCGGGACACTGAAGCTTTCTTT.

CDR3 DNA sequence: TGTGCCAGCAGCCCAGGGGCCAGGGGAAACACCGGGGAGCTGTTTTTT. It yields the protein CASSPGARGNTGELFF. The gene calls are TRBV7-9 and TRBJ2-2, with D maybe TRBD1 (6 bases). This CDR3 has 16 amino acids. The germline V gene has CDR1 SEHNR and CDR2 FQNEAQ (reference sequence). Trimming removed 5 bases from V and 2 bases from J, with 15 bases in between. The whole variable domain, filled in from reference TRBV7-9 and TRBJ2-2, reads DTGVSQNPRHKITKRGQNVTFRCDPISEHNRLYWYRQTLGQGPEFLTYFQNEAQLEKSRLLSDRFSAERPKGSFSTLEIQRTEQGDSAMYLCASSPGARGNTGELFFGEGSRLTVL.

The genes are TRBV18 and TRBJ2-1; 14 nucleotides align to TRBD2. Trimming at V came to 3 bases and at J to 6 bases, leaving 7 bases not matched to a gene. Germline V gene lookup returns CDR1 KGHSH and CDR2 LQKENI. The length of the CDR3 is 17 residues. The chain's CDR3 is CASSPRLAGGPGNEQFF. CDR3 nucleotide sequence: TGTGCCAGCTCACCCCGACTAGCGGGAGGGCCCGGCAATGAGCAGTTCTTC.

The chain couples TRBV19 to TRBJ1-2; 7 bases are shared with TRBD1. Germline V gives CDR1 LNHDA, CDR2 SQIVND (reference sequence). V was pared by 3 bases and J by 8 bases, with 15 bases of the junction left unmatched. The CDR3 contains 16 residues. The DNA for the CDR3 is TGTGCCAGTAGTATCCTCCGGACAGGTTGGACGGGGGGCTACACCTTC. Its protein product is CASSILRTGWTGGYTF.

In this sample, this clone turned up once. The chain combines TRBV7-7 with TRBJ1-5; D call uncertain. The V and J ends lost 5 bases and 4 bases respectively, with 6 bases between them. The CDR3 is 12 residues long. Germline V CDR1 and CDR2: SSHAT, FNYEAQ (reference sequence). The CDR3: CASSLLNQPQHF. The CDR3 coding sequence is TGTGCCAGCAGCCTTCTAAATCAGCCCCAGCATTTT. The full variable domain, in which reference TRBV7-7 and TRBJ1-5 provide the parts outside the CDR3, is GAGVSQSPRYKVTKRGQDVTLRCDPISSHATLYWYQQALGQGPEFLTYFNYEAQPDKSGLPSDRFSAERPEGSISTLTIQRTEQRDSAMYRCASSLLNQPQHFGDGTRLSIL.

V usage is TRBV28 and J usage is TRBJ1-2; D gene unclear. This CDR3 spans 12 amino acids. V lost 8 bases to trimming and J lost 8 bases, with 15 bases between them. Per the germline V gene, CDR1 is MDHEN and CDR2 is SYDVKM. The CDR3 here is CASGRPENGYTF. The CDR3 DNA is TGTGCCAGCGGGCGGCCGGAGAACGGCTACACCTTC.

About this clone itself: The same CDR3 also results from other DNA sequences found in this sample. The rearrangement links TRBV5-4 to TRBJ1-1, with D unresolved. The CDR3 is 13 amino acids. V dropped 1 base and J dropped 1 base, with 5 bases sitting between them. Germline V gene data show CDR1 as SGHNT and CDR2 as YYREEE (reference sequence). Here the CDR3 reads CASSLSANTEAFF. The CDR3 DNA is TGTGCCAGCAGCTTGTCAGCGAACACTGAAGCTTTCTTT.

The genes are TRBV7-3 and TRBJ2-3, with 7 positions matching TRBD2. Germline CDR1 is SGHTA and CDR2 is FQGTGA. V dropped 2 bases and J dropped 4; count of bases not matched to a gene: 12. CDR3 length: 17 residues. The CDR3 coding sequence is TGTGCCAGCAGCTTATTAGGGCGGGGGAATCCTGCAGATACGCAGTATTTT. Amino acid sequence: CASSLLGRGNPADTQYF. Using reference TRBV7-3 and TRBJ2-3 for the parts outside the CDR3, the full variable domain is GAGVSQTPSNKVTEKGKYVELRCDPISGHTALYWYRQSLGQGPEFLIYFQGTGAADDSGLPNDRFFAVRPEGSVSTLKIQRTERGDSAVYLCASSLLGRGNPADTQYFGPGTRLTVL.

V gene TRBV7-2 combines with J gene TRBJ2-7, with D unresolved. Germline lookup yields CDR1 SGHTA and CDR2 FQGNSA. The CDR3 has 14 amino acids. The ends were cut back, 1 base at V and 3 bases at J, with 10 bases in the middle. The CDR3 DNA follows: TGTGCCAGCAGCTTAGGCACCATTGACTACGAGCAGTACTTC. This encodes CASSLGTIDYEQYF.

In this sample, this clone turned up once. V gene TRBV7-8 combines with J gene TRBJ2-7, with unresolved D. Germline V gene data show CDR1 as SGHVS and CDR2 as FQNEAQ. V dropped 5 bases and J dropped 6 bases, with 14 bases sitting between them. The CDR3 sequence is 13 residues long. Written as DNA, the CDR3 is TGTGCCAGCAGCCTTAGGGTATCGGGCGAGCAGTACTTC. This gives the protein CASSLRVSGEQYF.

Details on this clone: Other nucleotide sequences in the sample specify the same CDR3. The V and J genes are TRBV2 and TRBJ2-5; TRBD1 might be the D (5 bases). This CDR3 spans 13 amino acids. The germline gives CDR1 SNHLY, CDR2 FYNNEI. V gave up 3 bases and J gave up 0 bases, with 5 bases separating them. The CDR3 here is CASSDRDQETQYF. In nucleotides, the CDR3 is TGTGCCAGCAGTGACAGGGACCAAGAGACCCAGTACTTC.

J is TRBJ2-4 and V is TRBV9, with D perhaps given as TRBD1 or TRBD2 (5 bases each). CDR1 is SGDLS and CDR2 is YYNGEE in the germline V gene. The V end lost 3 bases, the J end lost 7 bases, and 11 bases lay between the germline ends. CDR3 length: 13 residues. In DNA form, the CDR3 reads TGTGCCAGCAGCGCCATGGGGACCAACATTCAGTACTTC. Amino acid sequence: CASSAMGTNIQYF.

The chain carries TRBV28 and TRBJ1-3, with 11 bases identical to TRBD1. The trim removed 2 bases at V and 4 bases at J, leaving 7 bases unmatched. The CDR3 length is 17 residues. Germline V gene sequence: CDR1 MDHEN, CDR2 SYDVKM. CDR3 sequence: CASSLLPGQGDGNTIYF. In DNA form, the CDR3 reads TGTGCCAGCAGTTTACTTCCGGGACAGGGGGACGGAAACACCATATATTTT.

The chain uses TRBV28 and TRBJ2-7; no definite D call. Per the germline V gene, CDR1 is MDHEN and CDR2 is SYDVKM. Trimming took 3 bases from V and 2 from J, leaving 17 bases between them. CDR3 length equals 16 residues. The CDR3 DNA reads TGTGCCAGCAGTTTCCCCGGCTACAAATCCACCTACGAGCAGTACTTC. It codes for CASSFPGYKSTYEQYF. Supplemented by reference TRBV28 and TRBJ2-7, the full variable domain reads DVKVTQSSRYLVKRTGEKVFLECVQDMDHENMFWYRQDPGLGLRLIYFSYDVKMKEKGDIPEGYSVSREKKERFSLILESASTNQTSMYLCASSFPGYKSTYEQYFGPGTRLTVT.

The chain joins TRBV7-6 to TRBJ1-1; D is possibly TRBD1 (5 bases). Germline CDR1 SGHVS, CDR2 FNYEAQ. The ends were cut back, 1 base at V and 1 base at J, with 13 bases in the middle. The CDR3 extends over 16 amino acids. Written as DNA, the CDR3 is TGTGCCAGCAGCTTAGTGAAGGGGCAGGGGAACACTGAAGCTTTCTTT. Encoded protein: CASSLVKGQGNTEAFF.

CDR3 protein: CASSPLQGSFGGNTIYF. The CDR3 nucleotides read TGTGCCAGCTCACCGCTACAGGGATCTTTCGGCGGAAACACCATATATTTT. V gene TRBV18 combines with J gene TRBJ1-3, with D maybe TRBD1 (6 bases). The V end lost 3 bases, the J end lost 4 bases, and 19 bases lay between the germline ends. The CDR3 is 17 residues long. The germline CDR1 and CDR2 sequences are KGHSH and LQKENI.

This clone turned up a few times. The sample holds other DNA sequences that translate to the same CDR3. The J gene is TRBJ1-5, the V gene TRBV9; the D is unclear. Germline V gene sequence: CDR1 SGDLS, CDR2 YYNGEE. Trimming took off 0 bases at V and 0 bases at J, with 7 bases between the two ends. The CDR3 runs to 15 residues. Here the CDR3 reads CASSVGQNSNQPQHF. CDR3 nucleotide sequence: TGTGCCAGCAGCGTAGGGCAAAATAGCAATCAGCCCCAGCATTTT.

The CDR3 sequence is CASSQESRTGGGEQYF. The CDR3 coding sequence is TGCGCCAGCAGCCAAGAGAGCAGGACAGGGGGCGGCGAGCAGTACTTC. The V and J genes are TRBV4-1 and TRBJ2-7; 11 positions agree with TRBD1. CDR3 length equals 16 residues. CDR1 and CDR2 from the germline V gene are MGHRA and YSYEKL. The V and J ends lost 0 bases and 6 bases, in that order; junction bases with no gene match: 7.

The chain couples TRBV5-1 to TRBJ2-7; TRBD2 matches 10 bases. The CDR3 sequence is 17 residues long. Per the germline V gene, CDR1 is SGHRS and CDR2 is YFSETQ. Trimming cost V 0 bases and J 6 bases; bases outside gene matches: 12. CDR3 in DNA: TGCGCCAGCAGCTTGGGAGCCCTAGCGGGAGATTTCGGCGAGCAGTACTTC. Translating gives CASSLGALAGDFGEQYF.

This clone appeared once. CDR3 DNA sequence: TGTGCCACCCGGGGGGGGGCGGGGACTGAAGCTTTCTTT. Translating gives CATRGGAGTEAFF. The chain combines TRBV6-6 with TRBJ1-1, with D tentatively TRBD1 (6 bases). Germline assignment: CDR1 MNHNY and CDR2 SVGAGI (reference sequence). Deletions cut 10 bases from V and 5 bases from J, with 17 bases between. This CDR3 region has 13 residues.

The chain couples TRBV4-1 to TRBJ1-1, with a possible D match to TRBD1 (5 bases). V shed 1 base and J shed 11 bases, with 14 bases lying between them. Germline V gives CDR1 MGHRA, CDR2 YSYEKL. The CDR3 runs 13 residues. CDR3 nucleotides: TGCGCCAGCAGCCAAGTTTTGCAGGGTCGGGCTTTCTTT. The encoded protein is CASSQVLQGRAFF.

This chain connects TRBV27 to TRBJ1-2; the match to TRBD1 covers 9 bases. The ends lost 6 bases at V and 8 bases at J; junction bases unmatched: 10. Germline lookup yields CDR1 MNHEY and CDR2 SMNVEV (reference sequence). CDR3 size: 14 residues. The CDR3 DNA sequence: TGTGCCAGCAGACTTATACAGGGGGCGGAAGGCTACACCTTC. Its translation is CASRLIQGAEGYTF.

CDR3 sequence (DNA): TGTGCCAGCAGCCTCCGAGGGGGACAGGGGAGCTCCTACAATGAGCAGTTCTTC. Its protein is CASSLRGGQGSSYNEQFF. The chain combines TRBV7-6 with TRBJ2-1, with 10 nucleotides matching TRBD1. This CDR3 is 18 amino acids long. The V segment lost 5 bases and the J segment 0 bases; nucleotides outside the gene matches: 10. CDR1 and CDR2 (germline): SGHVS, FNYEAQ.

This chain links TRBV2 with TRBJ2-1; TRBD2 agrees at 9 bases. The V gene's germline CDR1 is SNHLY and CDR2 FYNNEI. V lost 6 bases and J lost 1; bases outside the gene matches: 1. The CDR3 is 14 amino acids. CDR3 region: CASRLAGSYNEQFF. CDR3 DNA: TGTGCCAGCAGGCTAGCGGGATCCTACAATGAGCAGTTCTTC.